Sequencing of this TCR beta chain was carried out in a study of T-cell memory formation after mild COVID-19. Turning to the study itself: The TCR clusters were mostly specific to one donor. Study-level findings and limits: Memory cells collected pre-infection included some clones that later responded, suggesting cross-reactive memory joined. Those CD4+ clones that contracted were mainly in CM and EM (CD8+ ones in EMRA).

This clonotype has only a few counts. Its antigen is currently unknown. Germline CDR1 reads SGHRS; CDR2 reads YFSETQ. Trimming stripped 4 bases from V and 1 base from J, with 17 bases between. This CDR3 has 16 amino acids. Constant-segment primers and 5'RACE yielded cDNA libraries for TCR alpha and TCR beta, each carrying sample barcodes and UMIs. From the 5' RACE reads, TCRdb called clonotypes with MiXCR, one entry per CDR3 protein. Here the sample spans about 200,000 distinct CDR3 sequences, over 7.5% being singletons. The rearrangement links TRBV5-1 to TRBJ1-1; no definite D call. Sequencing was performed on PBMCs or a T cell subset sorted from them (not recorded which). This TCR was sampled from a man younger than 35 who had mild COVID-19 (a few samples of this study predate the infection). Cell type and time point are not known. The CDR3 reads CASSRGGRAANTEAFF. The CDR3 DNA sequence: TGCGCCAGCAGCCGGGGTGGGAGGGCTGCGAACACTGAAGCTTTCTTT.